Presented here are 7 T cell receptor beta chains from one specimen sequenced in a study of long-term antiretroviral therapy in people with HIV. An immunoSEQ assay, version v3.0, was performed at survey level. Generated by immunoSEQ multiplex PCR, the TCRdb table keeps only in-frame clones and is missing some. The data hold about 28,000 clones, with 87% observed a single time. This specimen consisted of unsorted PBMCs, obtained 2 years after starting antiretroviral therapy. These receptor sequences come from a man aged 50-59 years with HIV.

The genes are TRBV6-5 and TRBJ1-6, with a tentative D call TRBD1 (5 bases). Trimming took off 6 bases at V and 8 bases at J, with 14 bases between the two ends. CDR1 MNHEY and CDR2 SVGAGI come from the germline V gene. This CDR3 spans 14 amino acids. The CDR3 bases are TGTGCCAGCAGGCGTCCGGGGCATCATTCACCCCTCCACTTT. The encoded protein is CASRRPGHHSPLHF.

The chain combines TRBV19 with TRBJ1-1, with D perhaps matching TRBD1 (5 bases). V lost 6 bases and J 1 base, leaving 9 bases between the germline ends. This CDR3 has 13 amino acids. Germline V gene sequence: CDR1 LNHDA, CDR2 SQIVND (reference sequence). The CDR3 nucleotides read TGTGCCAGTAGCCTTACAGGGAACACTGAAGCTTTCTTT. This encodes CASSLTGNTEAFF.

The V and J genes are TRBV28 and TRBJ2-7; D is possibly TRBD1 (5 bases). V gave up 2 bases and J gave up 6 bases, with 20 bases separating them. The length of the CDR3 is 16 residues. CDR1 and CDR2 (germline): MDHEN, SYDVKM. The CDR3 DNA is TGTGCCAGCAGTTTAGGATTCGACAGAAATCCCGTCGAGCAGTACTTC. Residues: CASSLGFDRNPVEQYF.

This clone came up a few times. V is TRBV27 and J is TRBJ2-7, with D maybe TRBD1 (6 bases). CDR1 MNHEY and CDR2 SMNVEV come from the germline V gene (reference sequence). The V end lost 6 bases, the J end lost 0 bases, and 9 bases lay between the germline ends. This CDR3 has 13 amino acids. In DNA, the CDR3 is TGTGCCAGCAGCAACAGGGTCTCCTACGAGCAGTACTTC. The encoded protein is CASSNRVSYEQYF.

The chain couples TRBV6-4 to TRBJ2-3, with D maybe TRBD2 (5 bases). Germline CDR1 reads MRHNA; CDR2 reads SNTAGT. The CDR3 has 15 residues. V was trimmed by 0 bases and J by 10 bases, leaving 17 bases between them. CDR3 nucleotide sequence: TGTGCCAGCAGTGACTCGAGTGAGGGTTCAACCTCGCAGTATTTT. Protein: CASSDSSEGSTSQYF.

The V and J genes are TRBV19 and TRBJ2-3; 8 bases are a match to TRBD2. In germline, CDR1 is LNHDA, CDR2 SQIVND (reference sequence). This CDR3 is 15 amino acids long. The trim removed 5 bases at V and 3 bases at J, leaving 7 bases unmatched. CDR3 in amino acids: CASSDRGGVTDTQYF. In nucleotides, the CDR3 is TGTGCCAGTAGTGACCGGGGGGGGGTTACAGATACGCAGTATTTT.

The rearrangement links TRBV5-8 to TRBJ1-5; D perhaps matches TRBD1 (5 bases). The germline CDR1 and CDR2 sequences are SGHTS and YDEGEE. Trimming removed 4 bases at V and 0 bases at J, with 11 bases between. The CDR3 covers 15 residues. The CDR3 sequence: CASSPGLSSNQPQHF. DNA of the CDR3: TGTGCCAGCAGCCCGGGACTGAGTAGCAATCAGCCCCAGCATTTT.